The 21 T cell receptor beta chains below come from one sample, sequenced in a study of shared clonotypes between healthy human individuals. Only in-frame clones appear in the TCRdb table, and some are missing; sequencing was by immunoSEQ multiplex PCR. The table includes approximately 620,000 clones, more than 95% detected once. Material: naive CD4+ T cells sorted from blood. Subset in this sample: CD45RA+ positively selected. All receptors derive from a woman in her 30s in good health.

The rearrangement links TRBV7-7 to TRBJ2-3, with 11 bases fitting TRBD2. The germline CDR1 and CDR2 sequences are SSHAT and FNYEAQ (reference sequence). V shed 3 bases, J shed 2 bases, and the junction held 1 base outside the gene matches. The CDR3 consists of 15 residues. CDR3 sequence (DNA): TGTGCCAGCAGCTTGACTAGCGGGACCACAGATACGCAGTATTTT. It is translated as CASSLTSGTTDTQYF.

The chain is built from TRBV28 and TRBJ2-7; D possibly corresponds to TRBD1 (6 bases). CDR3 length: 13 residues. Looked up from germline, CDR1 is MDHEN and CDR2 is SYDVKM. Between the trimmed V and J ends, which lost 7 bases and 3 bases, there was a span of 13 bases. CDR3 in amino acids: CASKSGVSYEQYF. The DNA of the CDR3 is TGTGCCAGCAAGTCAGGGGTTAGCTACGAGCAGTACTTC.

This chain links TRBV30 with TRBJ2-4; the D gene could be TRBD1 or TRBD2 (6 bases each). V was trimmed by 4 bases and J by 6 bases, leaving 22 bases between them. Per the germline V gene, CDR1 is GTSNPN and CDR2 is SVGIG (reference sequence). The CDR3 is 16 amino acids. The CDR3 loop is CAWTRGPPRGPNIQYF. The DNA for the CDR3 is TGTGCCTGGACACGGGGACCGCCACGGGGGCCAAACATTCAGTACTTC.

The chain combines TRBV20-1 with TRBJ2-1; TRBD2 agrees at 7 bases. Germline CDR1 is DFQATT and CDR2 is SNEGSKA (reference sequence). This CDR3 is 11 amino acids long. The V segment lost 3 bases and the J segment 10 bases; nucleotides outside the gene matches: 3. In DNA form, the CDR3 reads TGCAGTGCTAGGCGGGACTACGAGCAGTTCTTC. As protein: CSARRDYEQFF.

This clone was seen a handful of times. The chain uses TRBV19 and TRBJ1-1; no firm D call. Germline values: CDR1 LNHDA, CDR2 SQIVND (reference sequence). This CDR3 is built from 13 residues. Trimming took off 6 bases at V and 1 base at J, with 9 bases between the two ends. The CDR3 reads CASRTQKNTEAFF. The CDR3 DNA reads as TGTGCCAGTAGGACACAGAAGAACACTGAAGCTTTCTTT.

The rearrangement joins TRBV7-2 to TRBJ2-1, with D perhaps matching TRBD2 (6 bases). This CDR3 comprises 17 residues. CDR1 SGHTA and CDR2 FQGNSA come from the germline V gene. Trimming left V 5 bases short and J 0 bases short, with 17 bases between. CDR3 sequence: CASSARRGMGSYNEQFF. CDR3 coding DNA: TGTGCCAGCAGCGCCCGACGGGGGATGGGCTCCTACAATGAGCAGTTCTTC.

The gene calls are TRBV10-3 and TRBJ2-7; D is uncertain. The CDR3 is made up of 12 amino acids. The germline CDR1 and CDR2 sequences are ENHRY and SYGVKD. V was pared by 8 bases and J by 2 bases, with 10 bases between. The CDR3 region is CAISGVTYEQYF. The CDR3 region has the DNA TGTGCCATCTCCGGTGTGACCTACGAGCAGTACTTC.

The rearrangement joins TRBV7-6 to TRBJ1-1; D gene uncertain. In germline, CDR1 is SGHVS, CDR2 FNYEAQ. The CDR3 loop spans 14 amino acids. V was shortened by 0 bases and J by 1 base, with 6 bases between the two germline ends. Written as DNA, the CDR3 is TGTGCCAGCAGCTTAGCAGGAGCGAACACTGAAGCTTTCTTT. Its translation: CASSLAGANTEAFF.

The V and J genes are TRBV29-1 and TRBJ2-1; perhaps TRBD2 as D (6 bases). Germline CDR1 is SQVTM and CDR2 is ANQGSEA. V gave up 3 bases and J gave up 1 base, with 10 bases separating them. CDR3 length equals 14 residues. The CDR3 sequence is CSVEQGGSYNEQFF. DNA of the CDR3: TGCAGCGTTGAGCAGGGAGGATCCTACAATGAGCAGTTCTTC.

The chain joins TRBV9 to TRBJ2-7; 8 positions match TRBD2. Germline CDR1 and CDR2: SGDLS and YYNGEE. The CDR3 runs to 13 residues. Trimming cost V 0 bases and J 6 bases; bases outside gene matches: 2. The CDR3 protein is CASSVAGGGEQYF. CDR3 in DNA: TGTGCCAGCAGCGTAGCGGGAGGGGGCGAGCAGTACTTC.

V is TRBV28 and J is TRBJ2-7; TRBD2 matches 9 bases. Germline trimming cut 6 bases from V and 1 base from J; bases unmatched to any gene: 10. CDR3 length equals 16 residues. The germline CDR1 and CDR2 sequences are MDHEN and SYDVKM. CDR3 bases: TGTGCCAGCAGATTCGGTAGCGGGAGTTTTTCCTACGAGCAGTACTTC. Translating it yields CASRFGSGSFSYEQYF.

The V call is TRBV4-1, the J call TRBJ2-1; the D gene is possibly TRBD1 (8 bases). Germline-derived CDR1 and CDR2 are MGHRA and YSYEKL. Trimming removed 6 bases at V and 12 bases at J, with 24 bases between. This CDR3 is built from 15 residues. DNA for the CDR3: TGCGCCAGCAGGGCAAGCGGGACAGGCGTTACCTCGCAGTTCTTC. It specifies CASRASGTGVTSQFF.

This clone appeared a single time. This sample includes further DNA sequences coding for the same CDR3. The chain carries TRBV5-4 and TRBJ1-4; TRBD1 matches at 7 bases. The germline V gene encodes CDR1 SGHNT and CDR2 YYREEE (reference sequence). Losses at the gene ends were 4 bases for V and 5 bases for J; bases not matched to a gene: 5. CDR3 length equals 14 residues. CDR3 sequence reads: CASSLGTVNEKLFF. CDR3 DNA sequence: TGTGCCAGCAGCCTCGGGACAGTCAATGAAAAACTGTTTTTT.

The chain is built from TRBV18 and TRBJ2-7, with D perhaps assigned TRBD1 or TRBD2 (5 bases each). Germline values: CDR1 KGHSH, CDR2 LQKENI. There are 14 residues in the CDR3. V dropped 3 bases and J dropped 0 bases, with 9 bases sitting between them. This CDR3 is CASSPRGDSYEQYF. The CDR3 DNA reads TGTGCCAGCTCACCGCGAGGGGACTCCTACGAGCAGTACTTC.

The V and J genes are TRBV6-5 and TRBJ1-1; D is unresolved. In germline, CDR1 is MNHEY, CDR2 SVGAGI. V lost 11 bases and J lost 2, with 9 bases in between. CDR3 length equals 11 residues. The DNA of the CDR3 is TGTGCCGCGATCGAAAACACTGAAGCTTTCTTT. Its protein product is CAAIENTEAFF.

Worth noting for this clone: This specimen includes other DNA sequences encoding the same CDR3. J is TRBJ2-3 and V is TRBV5-1; the D is unclear. Germline values: CDR1 SGHRS, CDR2 YFSETQ. The CDR3 runs to 11 residues. Deletions cut 4 bases from V and 3 bases from J, with 3 bases between. The CDR3 DNA reads as TGCGCCAGCAGCCTAACAGATACGCAGTATTTT. This translates into CASSLTDTQYF.

This sequence joins TRBV6-4 and TRBJ2-5; perhaps D is TRBD1 or TRBD2 (5 bases each). The DNA matches TRBJ2-7 better at its end, which makes the J call doubtful. This CDR3 has 15 amino acids. Germline V gene lookup returns CDR1 MRHNA and CDR2 SNTAGT. The CDR3 reads CASSDSGPESAEQYF. CDR3 DNA: TGTGCCAGCAGTGACTCGGGACCGGAGTCTGCCGAGCAGTACTTC.

The V and J genes are TRBV28 and TRBJ2-7, with 8 bases identical to TRBD2. The trim removed 6 bases at V and 3 bases at J, leaving 7 bases unmatched. This CDR3 is built from 14 residues. Germline-derived CDR1 and CDR2 are MDHEN and SYDVKM. CDR3 in amino acids: CASSAPGLDYEQYF. Written as DNA, the CDR3 is TGTGCCAGCAGCGCTCCGGGACTAGACTACGAGCAGTACTTC.

The rearrangement joins TRBV7-3 to TRBJ2-1; D is ambiguous. V dropped 5 bases and J dropped 6 bases, with 11 bases sitting between them. The CDR3 contains 13 residues. Germline loops: CDR1 SGHTA, CDR2 FQGTGA. The CDR3 here is CASSPTPSNEQFF. In nucleotides, the CDR3 is TGTGCCAGCAGCCCCACTCCGAGCAATGAGCAGTTCTTC.

This rearrangement joins TRBV4-1 to TRBJ2-1, with 10 positions matching TRBD2. The CDR3 is made up of 18 amino acids. Germline V lookup: CDR1 MGHRA, CDR2 YSYEKL. J was trimmed by 0 bases and V by 2 bases; bases with no gene match: 7. The CDR3 protein is CASSQSPASGSSYNEQFF. The CDR3, as DNA: TGCGCCAGCAGCCAAAGTCCGGCTAGCGGGAGCTCCTACAATGAGCAGTTCTTC.

The V gene is TRBV6-1, the J gene TRBJ2-7, with 16 bases matching TRBD2. This CDR3 is built from 19 residues. The J segment lost 2 bases and the V segment lost 4 bases, leaving 11 bases of the junction unmatched. Germline V CDR1 and CDR2: MNHNS, SASEGT. CDR3 residues: CASSGNDKGLAGGPYEQYF. CDR3 DNA sequence: TGTGCCAGCAGTGGAAACGATAAGGGACTAGCGGGAGGGCCCTACGAGCAGTACTTC.